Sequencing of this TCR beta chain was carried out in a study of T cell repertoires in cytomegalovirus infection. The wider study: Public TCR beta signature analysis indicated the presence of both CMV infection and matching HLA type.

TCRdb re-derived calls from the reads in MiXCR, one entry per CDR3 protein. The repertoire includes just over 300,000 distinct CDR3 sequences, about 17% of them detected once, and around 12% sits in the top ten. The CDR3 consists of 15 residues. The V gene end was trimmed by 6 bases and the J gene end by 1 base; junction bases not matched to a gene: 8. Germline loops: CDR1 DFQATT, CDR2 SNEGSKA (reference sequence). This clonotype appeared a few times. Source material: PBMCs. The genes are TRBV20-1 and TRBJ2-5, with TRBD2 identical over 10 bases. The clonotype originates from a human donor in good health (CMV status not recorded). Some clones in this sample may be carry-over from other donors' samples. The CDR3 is CSATRASGGQETQYF. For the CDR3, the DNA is TGCAGTGCCACCAGAGCTAGCGGGGGCCAAGAGACCCAGTACTTC.